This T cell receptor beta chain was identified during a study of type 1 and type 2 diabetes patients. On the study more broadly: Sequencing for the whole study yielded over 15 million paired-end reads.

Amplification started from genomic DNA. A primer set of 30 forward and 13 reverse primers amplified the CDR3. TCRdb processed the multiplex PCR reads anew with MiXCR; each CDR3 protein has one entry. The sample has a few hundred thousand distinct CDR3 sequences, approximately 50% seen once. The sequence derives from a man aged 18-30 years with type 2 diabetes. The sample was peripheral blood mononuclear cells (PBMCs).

CDR3 in amino acids: CAWSSQANEAFF. The CDR3 DNA reads TGTGCCTGGAGTTCACAGGCAAATGAAGCTTTCTTT. This chain links TRBV30 with TRBJ1-1, with D possibly TRBD1 on 5 matching bases. The CDR3 runs 12 residues. The V end was cut by 2 bases, the J end by 7 bases, with 11 bases between. From germline, CDR1 is GTSNPN and CDR2 SVGIG (reference sequence).